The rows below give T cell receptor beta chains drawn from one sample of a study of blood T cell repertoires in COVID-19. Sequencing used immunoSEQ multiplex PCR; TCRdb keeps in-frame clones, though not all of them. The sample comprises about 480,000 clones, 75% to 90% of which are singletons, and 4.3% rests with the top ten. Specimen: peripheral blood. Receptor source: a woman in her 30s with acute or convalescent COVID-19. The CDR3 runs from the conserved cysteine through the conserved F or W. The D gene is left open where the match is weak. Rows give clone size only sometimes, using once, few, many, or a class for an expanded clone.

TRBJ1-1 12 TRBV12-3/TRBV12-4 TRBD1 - CASRTGKTEAFF TGTGCCAGCAGGACAGGGAAGACTGAAGCTTTCTTT
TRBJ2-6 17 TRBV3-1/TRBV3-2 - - CASSQARSGFGANVLTF TGTGCCAGCAGCCAAGCTCGTTCCGGGTTTGGGGCCAACGTCCTGACTTTC
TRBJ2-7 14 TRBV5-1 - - CASKFRGSSYEQYF TGCGCCAGCAAGTTCAGGGGAAGCTCCTACGAGCAGTACTTC
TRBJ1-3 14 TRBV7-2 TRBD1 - CASSLGTEGNTIYF TGTGCCAGCAGCTTGGGGACAGAAGGCAACACCATATATTTT
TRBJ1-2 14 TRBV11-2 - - CASSARQGFYGYTF TGTGCCAGCAGCGCAAGACAAGGTTTCTATGGCTACACCTTC
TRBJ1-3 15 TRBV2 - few CASSEGAGAGNTIYF TGTGCCAGCAGTGAAGGGGCAGGGGCTGGAAACACCATATATTTT
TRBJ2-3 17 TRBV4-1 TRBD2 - CASSQPGLAGGTDTQYF TGCGCCAGCAGCCAACCGGGACTAGCGGGGGGCACAGATACGCAGTATTTT
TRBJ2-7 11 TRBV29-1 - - CSATSSYEQYF TGCAGCGCGACTAGCTCCTACGAGCAGTACTTC
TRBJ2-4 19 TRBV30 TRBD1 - CAWSLGQGAPGLAKNIQYF TGTGCCTGGAGTCTAGGACAGGGGGCGCCGGGACTAGCCAAAAACATTCAGTACTTC
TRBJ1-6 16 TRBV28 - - CASSLPYRSYNSPLHF TGTGCCAGCAGTTTACCATACAGATCCTATAATTCACCCCTCCACTTT
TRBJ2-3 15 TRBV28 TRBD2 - CASLSGGAGTDTQYF TGTGCCAGCCTTAGCGGGGGGGCGGGCACAGATACGCAGTATTTT
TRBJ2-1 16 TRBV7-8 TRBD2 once CASSPKRGSSYNEQFF TGTGCCAGCAGCCCGAAGCGGGGGAGCTCCTACAATGAGCAGTTCTTC
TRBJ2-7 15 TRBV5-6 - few CASSPRDPHSYEQYF TGTGCCAGCAGCCCGCGGGACCCCCACTCCTACGAGCAGTACTTC
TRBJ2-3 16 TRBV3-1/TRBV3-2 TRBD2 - CASSQDERGGTDTQYF TGTGCCAGCAGCCAAGATGAGCGGGGGGGCACAGATACGCAGTATTTT
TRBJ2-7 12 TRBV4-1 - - CASSPEGYEQYF TGCGCCAGCAGCCCGGAGGGCTACGAGCAGTACTTC
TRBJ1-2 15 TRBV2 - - CASSVDSHTNYGYTF TGTGCCAGCAGTGTAGACAGCCATACTAACTATGGCTACACCTTC
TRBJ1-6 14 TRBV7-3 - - CASSKTGWNSPLHF TGTGCCAGCAGTAAAACAGGGTGGAATTCACCCCTCCACTTT
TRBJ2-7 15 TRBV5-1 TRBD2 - CASSPSAGVFYEQYF TGCGCCAGCAGCCCTTCTGCGGGGGTTTTCTACGAGCAGTACTTC
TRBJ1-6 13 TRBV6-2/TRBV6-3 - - CASSYSRDSPLHF TGTGCCAGCAGTTACTCCCGGGATTCACCCCTCCACTTT
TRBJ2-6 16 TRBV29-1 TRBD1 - CSVGDRALSGANVLTF TGCAGCGTTGGGGACAGGGCCCTCTCTGGGGCCAACGTCCTGACTTTC
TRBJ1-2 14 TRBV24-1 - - CATSDLQGTHGYTF TGTGCCACCAGTGATTTGCAGGGTACCCATGGCTACACCTTC
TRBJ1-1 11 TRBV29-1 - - CSVGSGTEAFF TGCAGCGTTGGTTCAGGGACTGAAGCTTTCTTT
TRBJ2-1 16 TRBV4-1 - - CASSQAGGLSYNEQFF TGCGCCAGCAGCCAAGCCGGGGGACTCTCCTACAATGAGCAGTTCTTC
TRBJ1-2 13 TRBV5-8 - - CASSLRGMGGYTF TGTGCCAGCAGCCTGCGGGGGATGGGCGGCTACACCTTC
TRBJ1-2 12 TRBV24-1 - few CATSDLSDGYTF TGTGCCACCAGTGATTTATCGGATGGCTACACCTTC
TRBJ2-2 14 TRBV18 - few CASYRQRNTGELFF TGTGCCAGCTACCGACAAAGGAACACCGGGGAGCTGTTTTTT
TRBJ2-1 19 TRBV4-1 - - CASSRQDLLTRDSYNEQFF TGCGCCAGCAGCCGACAAGACTTACTAACCAGGGATTCCTACAATGAGCAGTTCTTC
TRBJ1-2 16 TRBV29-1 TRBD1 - CSVVGQGGEANYGYTF TGCAGCGTTGTAGGACAGGGGGGGGAAGCTAACTATGGCTACACCTTC
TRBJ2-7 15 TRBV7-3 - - CASSPTGGAVYEQYF TGTGCCAGCAGCCCAACAGGGGGGGCGGTCTACGAGCAGTACTTC
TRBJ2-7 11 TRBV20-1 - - CSARSGAEQYF TGCAGTGCTAGATCTGGGGCCGAGCAGTACTTC
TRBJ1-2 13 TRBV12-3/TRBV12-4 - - CASSGGISYGYTF TGTGCCAGCAGCGGCGGGATTAGCTACGGCTACACCTTC
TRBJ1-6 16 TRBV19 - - CASQQGRGSYNSPLHF TGTGCCAGCCAGCAGGGTAGGGGGTCCTATAATTCACCCCTCCACTTT
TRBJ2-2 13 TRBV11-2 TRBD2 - CASSLGGTGELFF TGTGCCAGCAGCTTGGGGGGGACCGGGGAGCTGTTTTTT
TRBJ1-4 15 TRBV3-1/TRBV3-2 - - CASSRKQGFYEKLFF TGTGCCAGCAGCCGTAAACAGGGATTTTATGAAAAACTGTTTTTT
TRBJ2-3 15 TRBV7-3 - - CASSLGAGVADTQYF TGTGCCAGCAGCTTAGGGGCAGGGGTTGCAGATACGCAGTATTTT
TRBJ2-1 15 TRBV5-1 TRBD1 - CASSGRQGHIDEQFF TGCGCCAGCAGCGGTAGACAGGGGCACATCGATGAGCAGTTCTTC
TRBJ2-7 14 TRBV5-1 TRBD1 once CASSPGQGPYEQYF TGCGCCAGCAGCCCGGGACAGGGTCCCTACGAGCAGTACTTC